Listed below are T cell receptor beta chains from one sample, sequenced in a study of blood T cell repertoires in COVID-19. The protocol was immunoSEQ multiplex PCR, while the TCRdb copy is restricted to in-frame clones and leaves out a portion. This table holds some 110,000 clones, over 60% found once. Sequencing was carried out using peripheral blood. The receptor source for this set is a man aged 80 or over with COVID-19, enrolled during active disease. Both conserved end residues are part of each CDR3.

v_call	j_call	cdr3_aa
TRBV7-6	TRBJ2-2	CASSLPGGELFF
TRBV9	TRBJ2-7	CASSVDTGWSYEQYF
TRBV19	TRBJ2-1	CASSPGTSGYNEQFF
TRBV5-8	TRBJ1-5	CASNPGQGNQPQHF
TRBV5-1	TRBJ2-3	CASSSGTLRDTQYF
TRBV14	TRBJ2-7	CASSQRLAGDYEQYF
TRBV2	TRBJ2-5	CASSELAGGETQYF
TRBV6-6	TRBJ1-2	CASSYSGEGRDGYTF
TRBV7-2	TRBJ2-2	CASSLYRGNTGELFF
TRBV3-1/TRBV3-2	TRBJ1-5	CASSQGTGNQPQHF
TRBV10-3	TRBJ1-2	CAIRLAGGGGGYTF
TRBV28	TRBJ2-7	CASSRLAGVGEQYF
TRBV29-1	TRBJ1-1	CSVYKTGQLNTEAFF
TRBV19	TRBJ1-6	CASSPGTGSTPLHF
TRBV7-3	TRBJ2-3	CASSFSFHTDTQYF
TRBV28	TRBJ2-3	CASKGVGGGFTDTQYF
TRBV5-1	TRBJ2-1	CASSFGGRGNNEQFF
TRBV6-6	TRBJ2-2	CASITGGSLTGELFF
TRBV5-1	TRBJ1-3	CASSLSNPQTGNTIYF
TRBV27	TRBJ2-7	CASSLYRGSDEQYF
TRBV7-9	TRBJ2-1	CASSFFVTSGRHNEQFF